These 13 T cell receptor beta chains were sequenced from one sample in a study of blood T cells in healthy people across ages. A J-beta primer mix and a sample-barcoded 5' primer were used in a second PCR of roughly 7 to 12 cycles. Via MiXCR, TCRdb re-called the 5' RACE reads, giving one row per CDR3 protein. The profile shows some 1.5 million distinct CDR3 sequences, about 42% of them singletons. Sequencing was performed on blood. These receptors were taken from a woman aged 18-30 years in good health.

This rearrangement joins TRBV4-1 to TRBJ2-4; 8 bases map to TRBD1. Per germline, CDR1 MGHRA and CDR2 YSYEKL. V gave up 3 bases and J gave up 7 bases; unmatched junction bases: 2. CDR3 length equals 13 residues. The CDR3 loop reads CASSQTGANIQYF. CDR3 in DNA: TGCGCCAGCAGCCAGACAGGGGCGAACATTCAGTACTTC.

This sequence joins TRBV20-1 and TRBJ2-3, with a possible D match to TRBD1 (5 bases). The ends were cut back, 6 bases at V and 2 bases at J, with 15 bases in the middle. The germline V gene encodes CDR1 DFQATT and CDR2 SNEGSKA (reference sequence). This CDR3 is 14 amino acids long. The CDR3 DNA sequence: TGCAGTGCGGACGGCTGGGGCGTCACAGATACGCAGTATTTT. Protein sequence: CSADGWGVTDTQYF.

The gene calls are TRBV6-1 and TRBJ2-3; D is possibly TRBD2 (6 bases). From germline, CDR1 is MNHNS and CDR2 SASEGT. CDR3 length: 14 amino acids. V dropped 8 bases and J dropped 4 bases, with 16 bases sitting between them. CDR3 region: CASHLLTGADTQYF. The CDR3 coding sequence is TGTGCCAGCCACCTTTTGACGGGAGCAGATACGCAGTATTTT.

The chain is built from TRBV5-1 and TRBJ2-3; tentative D call: TRBD2 (6 bases). The CDR3 length is 16 residues. Per germline, CDR1 SGHRS and CDR2 YFSETQ. The V gene lost 1 base and the J gene lost 0 bases, with 12 bases spanning the gap. The CDR3 spells CASSLPGGSSTDTQYF. For the CDR3, the DNA is TGCGCCAGCAGCTTGCCCGGGGGATCTAGCACAGATACGCAGTATTTT. The full variable domain, with the rest looked up from reference TRBV5-1 and TRBJ2-3, is KAGVTQTPRYLIKTRGQQVTLSCSPISGHRSVSWYQQTPGQGLQFLFEYFSETQRNKGNFPGRFSGRQFSNSRSEMNVSTLELGDSALYLCASSLPGGSSTDTQYFGPGTRLTVL.

This sequence joins TRBV7-2 and TRBJ2-1; 8 nucleotides align to TRBD1. This CDR3 comprises 17 residues. Germline lookup yields CDR1 SGHTA and CDR2 FQGNSA. V lost 5 bases, J lost 0 bases, and 9 bases stayed unmatched. This chain's CDR3 is CASSPYRTGSSYNEQFF. CDR3 in DNA: TGTGCCAGCAGCCCATATCGGACAGGGAGCTCCTACAATGAGCAGTTCTTC.

The V and J genes are TRBV13 and TRBJ2-2, with 10 bases lining up with TRBD2. Germline assignment: CDR1 PRHDT and CDR2 FYEKMQ (reference sequence). The CDR3 spans 17 residues. V was pared by 5 bases and J by 0 bases, with 6 bases of the junction left unmatched. CDR3 DNA: TGTGCCAGCAGCCGCAGACTAGCGGGTTCGAACACCGGGGAGCTGTTTTTT. Protein sequence: CASSRRLAGSNTGELFF.

V and J are TRBV4-1 and TRBJ1-5; tentatively, D is TRBD1 (6 bases). CDR1 is MGHRA, CDR2 YSYEKL, per germline. The CDR3 is made up of 14 amino acids. V dropped 5 bases and J dropped 7 bases, with 15 bases sitting between them. The CDR3 DNA reads as TGCGCCAGCAGCTACCGGGACACCGAGCAGCCCCAGCATTTT. Translated: CASSYRDTEQPQHF.

This rearrangement joins TRBV9 to TRBJ2-2; 7 bases fit TRBD2. This CDR3 region has 14 residues. Germline CDR1 and CDR2: SGDLS and YYNGEE. V lost 0 bases and J lost 8; bases outside the gene matches: 4. Written as DNA, the CDR3 is TGTGCCAGCAGCGTAGGGGAGGGAATGGGGGAGCTGTTTTTT. Translation gives CASSVGEGMGELFF.

This clonotype was seen a handful of times. V is TRBV7-2 and J is TRBJ1-2; the D is unclear. The germline V gene has CDR1 SGHTA and CDR2 FQGNSA. The V gene lost 5 bases and the J gene lost 6 bases, with 19 bases spanning the gap. This CDR3 comprises 15 residues. CDR3 in amino acids: CASSQRTGPANGYTF. CDR3 coding DNA: TGTGCCAGCAGCCAACGGACGGGTCCGGCCAATGGCTACACCTTC.

The V and J genes are TRBV29-1 and TRBJ2-3, with TRBD2 identical over 10 bases. Germline V gives CDR1 SQVTM, CDR2 ANQGSEA. The CDR3 sequence is 14 residues long. V shed 7 bases, J shed 3 bases, and the junction held 7 bases outside the gene matches. The CDR3 coding sequence is TGCAGCGGCCTGGGACTAGCGAGAACAGATACGCAGTATTTT. It translates to CSGLGLARTDTQYF.

This clonotype was seen more than once but under ten times. This chain uses TRBV5-1 with TRBJ1-1; D may be TRBD1 (5 bases). The V end lost 2 bases, the J end lost 6 bases, and 17 bases lay between the germline ends. CDR1 is SGHRS and CDR2 is YFSETQ in the germline V gene. This CDR3 has 15 residues. The CDR3 spells CASSFEGRGRAEAFF. The DNA for the CDR3 is TGCGCCAGCAGCTTTGAGGGTCGGGGACGGGCTGAAGCTTTCTTT.

CDR3 protein: CASSLGTEIGYTF. In DNA, the CDR3 is TGTGCCAGCAGCCTAGGGACAGAGATCGGCTACACCTTC. V usage is TRBV7-9 and J usage is TRBJ1-2, with 7 bases lining up with TRBD1. There are 13 residues in the CDR3. With 5 bases clipped from V and 8 bases from J, the junction kept 8 bases outside the gene matches. CDR1 is SEHNR and CDR2 is FQNEAQ in the germline V gene (reference sequence).

The chain carries TRBV29-1 and TRBJ2-7; 8 nucleotides match TRBD1. This CDR3 comprises 14 residues. With 1 base clipped from V and 2 bases from J, the junction kept 4 bases outside the gene matches. Germline CDR1 and CDR2: SQVTM and ANQGSEA. CDR3 amino acids: CSVEVARGPYEQYF. DNA of the CDR3: TGCAGCGTTGAAGTCGCCAGGGGGCCCTACGAGCAGTACTTC.